Listed here are 26 T cell receptor beta chains from one sample, sequenced in a study of shared clonotypes between healthy human individuals. Positive CCR7 selection of CD45RO-negative cells yielded the naive CD8 cells, and terminally differentiated effector memory CD45RA+ cells were excluded. Clones were read by immunoSEQ multiplex PCR, and TCRdb kept only the in-frame ones, dropping some. The data hold approximately 600,000 clones, with approximately 95% observed a single time. Sequencing was performed on naive CD8+ T cells sorted from blood. The receptors here all came from a woman aged 25 to 39 in good health.

This sequence joins TRBV11-2 and TRBJ2-7; D is perhaps TRBD1 (5 bases). CDR3 size: 16 residues. From germline, CDR1 is SGHAT and CDR2 FQNNGV. The V end was cut by 8 bases, the J end by 0 bases, with 20 bases between. The DNA for the CDR3 is TGTGCCAGCTCCAGGGTAGTGGGGATAAGCTCCTACGAGCAGTACTTC. Its translation: CASSRVVGISSYEQYF.

The V gene is TRBV7-8, the J gene TRBJ2-7; TRBD2 matches at 11 bases. Germline assignment: CDR1 SGHVS and CDR2 FQNEAQ. The length of the CDR3 is 15 residues. J was trimmed by 1 base and V by 2 bases; bases with no gene match: 1. CDR3 sequence (DNA): TGTGCCAGCAGCTTATGGACTAGCGGGTCCTACGAGCAGTACTTC. It is translated as CASSLWTSGSYEQYF.

The chain employs TRBV28 and TRBJ2-3; D not certain. This CDR3 contains 17 residues. Germline CDR1 MDHEN, CDR2 SYDVKM. The V end was cut by 1 base, the J end by 2 bases, with 16 bases between. The CDR3 coding sequence is TGTGCCAGCAGTTTATCAGTGGCGCAGGATAACACAGATACGCAGTATTTT. Translating it yields CASSLSVAQDNTDTQYF.

The chain has TRBV6-6 and TRBJ1-2; 7 positions agree with TRBD1. The CDR3 sequence is 13 residues long. The germline V gene has CDR1 MNHNY and CDR2 SVGAGI (reference sequence). The junction had 2 bases not matched to a gene; V was cut back by 0 bases and J by 7 bases. CDR3 nucleotides: TGTGCCAGCAGTTACTCGACAGGGTCTGGCTACACCTTC. This encodes CASSYSTGSGYTF.

Note on this clone: Other DNA sequences in the same sample also yield this CDR3. The V gene is TRBV11-2, the J gene TRBJ2-1; D not resolved. From germline, CDR1 is SGHAT and CDR2 FQNNGV. The length of the CDR3 is 14 residues. V lost 2 bases to trimming and J lost 0 bases, with 5 bases between them. CDR3 residues: CASSLLSSYNEQFF. In DNA, the CDR3 is TGTGCCAGCAGCTTATTAAGCTCCTACAATGAGCAGTTCTTC.

The chain recombines TRBV27 with TRBJ2-1, with 13 bases aligning to TRBD2. There are 13 residues in the CDR3. Trimming cost V 5 bases and J 10 bases; bases outside gene matches: 2. CDR1 and CDR2 from the germline V gene are MNHEY and SMNVEV (reference sequence). CDR3 nucleotides: TGTGCCAGCAGTACGGGACTAGCGGGAGAGCAGTTCTTC. It translates to CASSTGLAGEQFF.

This chain uses TRBV6-5 with TRBJ2-3, with TRBD2 matching over 9 bases. Germline lookup yields CDR1 MNHEY and CDR2 SVGAGI. This CDR3 comprises 14 residues. Trimming cost V 6 bases and J 4 bases; bases outside gene matches: 5. CDR3 in amino acids: CASSMEREADTQYF. The CDR3 coding sequence is TGTGCCAGCAGCATGGAGCGGGAGGCAGATACGCAGTATTTT.

V gene TRBV4-1 combines with J gene TRBJ2-1, with 8 bases lining up with TRBD2. The germline CDR1 and CDR2 sequences are MGHRA and YSYEKL. Trimming at V came to 2 bases and at J to 0 bases, leaving 6 bases not matched to a gene. The CDR3 length is 17 residues. The CDR3: CASSQTSGQSSYNEQFF. The CDR3 DNA is TGCGCCAGCAGCCAAACTAGCGGCCAAAGCTCCTACAATGAGCAGTTCTTC.

The chain employs TRBV23-1 and TRBJ2-7; TRBD1 is a possible D gene (7 bases). TRBV23-1 is an open reading frame whose function is uncertain. The CDR3 has 15 residues. The V end lost 0 bases, the J end lost 5 bases, and 14 bases lay between the germline ends. CDR3 in amino acids: CASSQSIPGGNEQYF. For the CDR3, the DNA is TGCGCCAGCAGTCAATCGATCCCAGGGGGGAACGAGCAGTACTTC.

As regards this clone: Other DNA sequences in this specimen translate into the identical CDR3. The rearrangement joins TRBV10-3 to TRBJ2-1, with 9 positions matching TRBD2. V trimming: 0 bases; J trimming: 3 bases; junction bases outside the gene matches: 6. This CDR3 comprises 17 residues. CDR1 is ENHRY, CDR2 SYGVKD, per germline. The CDR3 nucleotides read TGTGCCATCAGTGAGTCCCGGGCTAGCGGGGACTACAATGAGCAGTTCTTC. It translates to CAISESRASGDYNEQFF.

CDR3 nucleotide sequence: TGTGCCAGCAGCCAAGACCCAAAGACCGCACAAGAGACCCAGTACTTC. Amino acid sequence: CASSQDPKTAQETQYF. V gene TRBV4-2 combines with J gene TRBJ2-5; D call uncertain. Germline V gene lookup returns CDR1 LGHNA and CDR2 YNFKEQ. Trimming removed 0 bases at V and 2 bases at J, with 13 bases between. The CDR3 runs to 16 residues.

This rearrangement joins TRBV6-6 to TRBJ2-7, with D unclear. Germline CDR1 reads MNHNY; CDR2 reads SVGAGI (reference sequence). With 0 bases removed from V and 4 bases from J, the gap between germline ends came to 7 bases. CDR3 length: 13 amino acids. As DNA, the CDR3 is TGTGCCAGCAGTTACTCTCAAGGGTACGAGCAGTACTTC. It is translated as CASSYSQGYEQYF.

Comment on this clone: Other DNA sequences of this sample code for an identical CDR3. This chain uses TRBV19 with TRBJ2-2, with 7 positions matching TRBD2. The CDR3 has 15 amino acids. Per the germline V gene, CDR1 is LNHDA and CDR2 is SQIVND (reference sequence). J was trimmed by 6 bases and V by 2 bases; bases with no gene match: 6. The CDR3 region has the DNA TGTGCCAGTAGTATATTGGGCGGGAGTGCCGGGGAGCTGTTTTTT. Protein sequence: CASSILGGSAGELFF.

The chain recombines TRBV19 with TRBJ2-1; D gene uncertain. The CDR3 contains 15 residues. The germline CDR1 and CDR2 sequences are LNHDA and SQIVND (reference sequence). V lost 3 bases and J lost 3, with 12 bases in between. This chain's CDR3 is CASSMVQPIYNEQFF. The CDR3 DNA is TGTGCCAGTAGTATGGTACAGCCCATCTACAATGAGCAGTTCTTC.

The chain employs TRBV13 and TRBJ1-4, with no clear D. The CDR3 runs 14 residues. Per the germline V gene, CDR1 is PRHDT and CDR2 is FYEKMQ (reference sequence). The V end was cut by 4 bases, the J end by 8 bases, with 14 bases between. The CDR3 is CASSSGNLKEKLFF. The CDR3 nucleotides read TGTGCCAGCAGCTCCGGGAATCTCAAGGAAAAACTGTTTTTT.

V is TRBV4-1 and J is TRBJ2-7, with TRBD1 as a possible D gene (5 bases). This CDR3 spans 16 amino acids. Germline V gene lookup returns CDR1 MGHRA and CDR2 YSYEKL. Deletions cut 0 bases from V and 1 base from J, with 13 bases between. The CDR3 region is CASSQEDSSESYEQYF. The CDR3 region has the DNA TGCGCCAGCAGCCAAGAAGACAGTTCAGAGTCCTACGAGCAGTACTTC.

The chain employs TRBV10-2 and TRBJ2-1, with 8 bases aligning to TRBD2. Germline assignment: CDR1 WSHSY and CDR2 SAAADI. This CDR3 spans 15 amino acids. V trimming: 6 bases; J trimming: 4 bases; junction bases outside the gene matches: 8. CDR3 sequence: CASRGGRPLYNEQFF. CDR3 nucleotide sequence: TGCGCCAGCAGAGGCGGGAGGCCCCTATACAATGAGCAGTTCTTC.

Comments on this clone: This CDR3 is also generated by other DNA sequences in the sample. The V and J genes are TRBV28 and TRBJ2-7; D gene ambiguous. The ends were cut back, 1 base at V and 5 bases at J, with 3 bases in the middle. This CDR3 is built from 11 residues. Germline assignment: CDR1 MDHEN and CDR2 SYDVKM. In DNA form, the CDR3 reads TGTGCCAGCAGTTTATCCGACGAGCAGTACTTC. It codes for CASSLSDEQYF.

The chain carries TRBV6-5 and TRBJ2-1; D unclear. Trimming cost V 4 bases and J 0 bases, with 13 bases left between them. The CDR3 has 16 residues. Germline CDR1 and CDR2: MNHEY and SVGAGI. The CDR3 region is CASSSPQETSYNEQFF. The CDR3 DNA reads TGTGCCAGCAGTTCACCACAAGAAACCTCCTACAATGAGCAGTTCTTC.

This sequence joins TRBV6-6 and TRBJ2-7; D uncertain. The germline gives CDR1 MNHNY, CDR2 SVGAGI (reference sequence). The CDR3 totals 12 residues. The V end was cut by 5 bases, the J end by 3 bases, with 8 bases between. The CDR3 DNA reads as TGTGCCAGCAGTACGAACTTCTACGAGCAGTACTTC. Protein sequence: CASSTNFYEQYF.

This chain connects TRBV7-6 to TRBJ2-7; D gene unclear. The V gene lost 5 bases and the J gene lost 3 bases, with 11 bases spanning the gap. This CDR3 is 13 amino acids long. Germline V CDR1 and CDR2: SGHVS, FNYEAQ. CDR3 coding DNA: TGTGCCAGCAGCCCCGGTGACTTCTACGAGCAGTACTTC. Translated: CASSPGDFYEQYF.

J is TRBJ2-5 and V is TRBV19, with TRBD2 identical over 9 bases. Germline loops: CDR1 LNHDA, CDR2 SQIVND (reference sequence). CDR3 length equals 16 residues. The V gene end was trimmed by 1 base and the J gene end by 1 base; junction bases not matched to a gene: 4. The chain's CDR3 is CASSIVSGSGQETQYF. As DNA, the CDR3 is TGTGCCAGTAGTATAGTTAGCGGGAGCGGCCAAGAGACCCAGTACTTC.

This chain connects TRBV5-6 to TRBJ2-6, with no clear D. V gave up 2 bases and J gave up 2 bases, with 8 bases separating them. The CDR3 covers 15 residues. Germline CDR1 SGHDT, CDR2 YYEEEE. CDR3 nucleotides: TGTGCCAGCAGCTTCGCGGCCCCTGGGGCCAACGTCCTGACTTTC. Protein: CASSFAAPGANVLTF.

J is TRBJ2-7 and V is TRBV6-5, with D tentatively TRBD2 (5 bases). Between the trimmed V and J ends, which lost 6 bases and 5 bases, there was a span of 14 bases. Looked up from germline, CDR1 is MNHEY and CDR2 is SVGAGI. This CDR3 has 13 residues. This chain's CDR3 is CASRGVGPHEQYF. The CDR3 coding sequence is TGTGCCAGCAGGGGAGTAGGTCCTCACGAGCAGTACTTC.

V and J are TRBV4-1 and TRBJ1-3; the D is unclear. Germline-derived CDR1 and CDR2 are MGHRA and YSYEKL. The CDR3 spans 12 residues. V was trimmed by 1 base and J by 8 bases, leaving 6 bases between them. CDR3 bases: TGCGCCAGCAGCCAAGCATTAGACACCATATATTTT. Protein sequence: CASSQALDTIYF.

The genes are TRBV29-1 and TRBJ2-7, with D possibly being TRBD2 (5 bases). The CDR3 totals 11 residues. The V gene's germline CDR1 is SQVTM and CDR2 ANQGSEA. V was clipped by 3 bases and J by 6 bases, with 9 bases between them. The CDR3, as DNA: TGCAGCGTTGAGGCCCGGGGCGAGCAGTACTTC. Its protein is CSVEARGEQYF.